What follows are 26 T cell receptor beta chains derived from one specimen sequenced in a study of beta chain features in type 1 diabetes. Regarding the study as a whole: Type 1 diabetes patients showed a moderate but significant shortening of TCRB CDR3s in all four CD4+ subsets.

Antigens for these TCRs are unknown. Isolated RNA was reverse transcribed in full, so expressed TCRB transcripts were sequenced. TCRdb keeps only in-frame clones here, not all; method: immunoSEQ multiplex PCR. The table records under 200,000 clones, 10% of them present only once. Sequencing was performed on central memory CD4+ T cells from blood. The receptor source for this set is a man aged 25-45 years with type 1 diabetes.

There are a few counts of this clone. The CDR3 nucleotides read TGTGCCAGCGTTCCTAGCGGGAGCAATTTCTACGAGCAGTACTTC. Translating it yields CASVPSGSNFYEQYF. The chain recombines TRBV6-1 with TRBJ2-7; TRBD2 matches 10 bases. Germline lookup yields CDR1 MNHNS and CDR2 SASEGT. Unmatched junction bases numbered 10, after V lost 8 bases and J lost 3 bases. The CDR3 runs to 15 residues.

In its sample, this clone was seen a few times. The rearrangement joins TRBV19 to TRBJ1-5, with a possible D match to TRBD1 (5 bases). The CDR3 runs 15 residues. The V end was cut by 6 bases, the J end by 10 bases, with 22 bases between. CDR1 is LNHDA and CDR2 is SQIVND in the germline V gene (reference sequence). The CDR3 sequence is CASSKGAGVQGPQHF. Written as DNA, the CDR3 is TGTGCCAGTAGCAAAGGGGCAGGCGTCCAGGGTCCCCAGCATTTT.

This clone has only a few counts. The V call is TRBV19, the J call TRBJ1-5; 8 bases align to TRBD1. V was clipped by 6 bases and J by 7 bases; unmatched bases: 14. Germline V CDR1 and CDR2: LNHDA, SQIVND (reference sequence). The CDR3 contains 16 residues. CDR3 loop: CASRPFGDRGGQPQHF. The CDR3 DNA reads as TGTGCCAGTAGGCCATTTGGAGACAGGGGAGGCCAGCCCCAGCATTTT.

The chain carries TRBV11-1 and TRBJ2-1, with D tentatively TRBD2 (5 bases). V was cut by 2 bases and J by 1 base, with 9 bases left in between. CDR1 is SGHAT, CDR2 FQDESV, per germline (reference sequence). CDR3 size: 15 residues. The CDR3 DNA reads TGTGCCAGCAGCTTACTCACTAGTTCCTACAATGAGCAGTTCTTC. The encoded protein is CASSLLTSSYNEQFF.

The chain combines TRBV30 with TRBJ1-5; D is perhaps TRBD1 (6 bases). CDR1 GTSNPN and CDR2 SVGIG come from the germline V gene (reference sequence). CDR3 length: 14 amino acids. V was cut by 1 base and J by 4 bases, with 11 bases left in between. This CDR3 is CAWSAGQPNQPQHF. DNA of the CDR3: TGTGCCTGGAGTGCGGGACAACCGAATCAGCCCCAGCATTTT.

V is TRBV29-1 and J is TRBJ1-4, with D maybe TRBD1 (5 bases). V dropped 6 bases and J dropped 2 bases, with 10 bases sitting between them. Germline V gene lookup returns CDR1 SQVTM and CDR2 ANQGSEA. The CDR3 contains 13 residues. CDR3 sequence: CSVGGVTNEKLFF. CDR3 DNA sequence: TGCAGCGTGGGGGGAGTGACTAATGAAAAACTGTTTTTT. The full variable domain, with the rest looked up from reference TRBV29-1 and TRBJ1-4, is SAVISQKPSRDICQRGTSLTIQCQVDSQVTMMFWYRQQPGQSLTLIATANQGSEATYESGFVIDKFPISRPNLTFSTLTVSNMSPEDSSIYLCSVGGVTNEKLFFGSGTQLSVL.

There are a few counts of this clone. The genes are TRBV19 and TRBJ2-1; 7 positions match TRBD2. The CDR3 has 12 amino acids. V dropped 6 bases and J dropped 8; count of bases not matched to a gene: 4. Per the germline V gene, CDR1 is LNHDA and CDR2 is SQIVND (reference sequence). Written as DNA, the CDR3 is TGTGCCAGTAGGCGGACTAGACATGAGCAGTTCTTC. Translating gives CASRRTRHEQFF.

In nucleotides, the CDR3 is TGTGCCAGCAGCTTAGCGACAGGCCGGGAGGAGCCCCAGCATTTT. This encodes CASSLATGREEPQHF. The chain carries TRBV7-6 and TRBJ1-5; weak D call: TRBD1 (6 bases). Per the germline V gene, CDR1 is SGHVS and CDR2 is FNYEAQ. V was trimmed by 0 bases and J by 8 bases, leaving 14 bases between them. This CDR3 has 15 residues.

This chain links TRBV18 with TRBJ2-3, with TRBD1 identical over 10 bases. Germline CDR1 is KGHSH and CDR2 is LQKENI. The CDR3 has 15 amino acids. Unmatched junction bases numbered 9, after V lost 6 bases and J lost 6 bases. The CDR3, as DNA: TGTGCCAGCTCCCCCGGGACAGGGGCTCGGGATACGCAGTATTTT. This codes for CASSPGTGARDTQYF.

The CDR3 sequence is CASSFGGRENTGELFF. CDR3 nucleotide sequence: TGTGCCAGCAGCTTCGGCGGGAGGGAAAACACCGGGGAGCTGTTTTTT. This chain links TRBV5-6 with TRBJ2-2; TRBD2 matches at 9 bases. The CDR3 has 16 residues. Germline V CDR1 and CDR2: SGHDT, YYEEEE. V was pared by 2 bases and J by 2 bases, with 4 bases of the junction left unmatched.

The chain links TRBV4-2 to TRBJ2-7; 8 bases are a match to TRBD2. V lost 0 bases to trimming and J lost 0 bases; unmatched junction nucleotides: 10. Germline values: CDR1 LGHNA, CDR2 YNFKEQ. There are 18 residues in the CDR3. In DNA, the CDR3 is TGTGCCAGCAGCCAAGATCGAGACGGGAGGGGTATCTCCTACGAGCAGTACTTC. Protein sequence: CASSQDRDGRGISYEQYF.

This clone turned up a few times. Here the CDR3 reads CASSYSGRAGNEQFF. As DNA, the CDR3 is TGTGCCAGCAGCTATAGCGGGAGGGCCGGCAATGAGCAGTTCTTC. The genes are TRBV28 and TRBJ2-1; 11 nucleotides match TRBD2. Per the germline V gene, CDR1 is MDHEN and CDR2 is SYDVKM. V gave up 6 bases and J gave up 6 bases; unmatched junction bases: 7. The CDR3 has 15 residues.

The rearrangement joins TRBV2 to TRBJ2-1; 8 bases are shared with TRBD2. Germline lookup yields CDR1 SNHLY and CDR2 FYNNEI. After removal of 6 bases from V and 7 bases from J, the junction contained 11 bases not matched to a gene. The CDR3 has 15 amino acids. The CDR3 DNA follows: TGTGCCAGCAGGGGACTAGAGATCATGGTAAATGAGCAGTTCTTC. This codes for CASRGLEIMVNEQFF. Together with reference TRBV2 and TRBJ2-1, the CDR3 gives the full variable domain: EPEVTQTPSHQVTQMGQEVILRCVPISNHLYFYWYRQILGQKVEFLVSFYNNEISEKSEIFDDQFSVERPDGSNFTLKIRSTKLEDSAMYFCASRGLEIMVNEQFFGPGTRLTVL.

This clone was observed once. The chain employs TRBV5-1 and TRBJ2-5; 10 positions match TRBD2. J lost 5 bases, V lost 4 bases, and 8 bases had no gene match. Per germline, CDR1 SGHRS and CDR2 YFSETQ. CDR3 length equals 15 residues. Written as DNA, the CDR3 is TGCGCCAGCAGCGGGCTAGCGGGAGTAGGGGAGACCCAGTACTTC. It yields the protein CASSGLAGVGETQYF.

Only a few counts were recorded for this clone. The DNA for the CDR3 is TGTGCCAGCAACCGGGACTCTTCTACAGATACGCAGTATTTT. Translation: CASNRDSSTDTQYF. This chain connects TRBV9 to TRBJ2-3; the D gene is possibly TRBD2 (6 bases). The CDR3 is 14 residues long. The V gene lost 6 bases and the J gene lost 3 bases, with 14 bases spanning the gap. CDR1 is SGDLS, CDR2 YYNGEE, per germline.

This chain uses TRBV27 with TRBJ1-4, with D possibly being TRBD1 (6 bases). Trimming shortened V by 5 bases and J by 0 bases, and 10 bases separated the two germline ends. The CDR3 contains 15 residues. In germline, CDR1 is MNHEY, CDR2 SMNVEV (reference sequence). CDR3: CASSLNRATNEKLFF. CDR3 in DNA: TGTGCCAGCAGTCTAAACAGGGCAACTAATGAAAAACTGTTTTTT.

In the case of this clone: Sequence at one end of the junction differs from germline and may be a read error. The rearrangement uses TRBV28 and TRBJ2-7; TRBD2 aligns across 9 bases. The CDR3 has 16 amino acids. Germline V gene data show CDR1 as MDHEN and CDR2 as SYDVKM. CDR3 residues: CASNLPAGGTNYEQYF. CDR3 nucleotide sequence: TGTGCCAGCAATTTACCTGCGGGAGGGACGAACTACGAGCAGTACTTC.

This clone turned up a few times. Other DNA sequences of this sample code for an identical CDR3. The genes are TRBV29-1 and TRBJ1-3, with D uncertain. There are 13 residues in the CDR3. The V gene's germline CDR1 is SQVTM and CDR2 ANQGSEA. V was shortened by 2 bases and J by 0 bases, with 5 bases between the two germline ends. CDR3 in amino acids: CSVETNSGNTIYF. In DNA form, the CDR3 reads TGCAGCGTTGAAACTAACTCTGGAAACACCATATATTTT. The full variable domain, with the rest looked up from reference TRBV29-1 and TRBJ1-3, is SAVISQKPSRDICQRGTSLTIQCQVDSQVTMMFWYRQQPGQSLTLIATANQGSEATYESGFVIDKFPISRPNLTFSTLTVSNMSPEDSSIYLCSVETNSGNTIYFGEGSWLTVV.

The rearrangement joins TRBV28 to TRBJ1-2; 7 bases are a match to TRBD1. This CDR3 comprises 15 residues. The J segment lost 4 bases and the V segment lost 2 bases, leaving 7 bases of the junction unmatched. Germline V gene data show CDR1 as MDHEN and CDR2 as SYDVKM. The CDR3 is CASSLPGTVSYGYTF. CDR3 nucleotides: TGTGCCAGCAGTTTACCCGGGACAGTCTCCTATGGCTACACCTTC.

In this sample, this clone turned up a few times. The chain couples TRBV28 to TRBJ1-5, with a possible D match to TRBD1 (6 bases). Trimming cost V 2 bases and J 1 base, with 15 bases left between them. The CDR3 loop spans 17 amino acids. CDR1 is MDHEN, CDR2 SYDVKM, per germline. The CDR3 sequence is CASSLLTGGLSNQPQHF. CDR3 coding DNA: TGTGCCAGCAGTTTACTTACGGGGGGGCTAAGCAATCAGCCCCAGCATTTT.

This clone was seen a handful of times. The rearrangement uses TRBV14 and TRBJ1-2, with TRBD1 as a possible D gene (6 bases). The CDR3 has 15 amino acids. CDR1 is SGHDN, CDR2 FVKESK, per germline. Trimming left V 0 bases short and J 4 bases short, with 12 bases between. CDR3: CASSQDLTGPYGYTF. The CDR3 DNA reads as TGTGCCAGCAGCCAAGATCTTACAGGGCCCTATGGCTACACCTTC.

The DNA of the CDR3 is TGTGCCAGCAGCCCGTTAAGCGGGAACAACAATGAGCAGTTCTTC. This gives the protein CASSPLSGNNNEQFF. This chain uses TRBV11-2 with TRBJ2-1, with TRBD2 identical over 7 bases. J lost 5 bases, V lost 5 bases, and 9 bases had no gene match. Per germline, CDR1 SGHAT and CDR2 FQNNGV. The CDR3 sequence is 15 residues long. Drawing the rest from reference TRBV11-2 and TRBJ2-1, the complete variable domain is EAGVAQSPRYKIIEKRQSVAFWCNPISGHATLYWYQQILGQGPKLLIQFQNNGVVDDSQLPKDRFSAERLKGVDSTLKIQPAKLEDSAVYLCASSPLSGNNNEQFFGPGTRLTVL.

This chain connects TRBV2 to TRBJ2-1; D unclear. The germline V and J ends were trimmed by 5 bases and 8 bases, with 13 bases remaining between them. Germline V lookup: CDR1 SNHLY, CDR2 FYNNEI. CDR3 length: 13 residues. The CDR3 sequence is CASSRWLGHEQFF. In DNA, the CDR3 is TGTGCCAGCAGTCGGTGGCTGGGCCATGAGCAGTTCTTC.

The sample holds a few counts of this clone. The chain joins TRBV5-1 to TRBJ1-5, with 7 bases fitting TRBD1. In germline, CDR1 is SGHRS, CDR2 YFSETQ. Trimming at V came to 4 bases and at J to 1 base, leaving 5 bases not matched to a gene. The CDR3 length is 15 residues. CDR3 coding DNA: TGCGCCAGCAGCGACGGACAGGAGAGCAATCAGCCCCAGCATTTT. It translates to CASSDGQESNQPQHF.

The gene calls are TRBV19 and TRBJ2-1; 11 bases are shared with TRBD2. The ends lost 5 bases at V and 5 bases at J; junction bases unmatched: 5. CDR3 length: 15 amino acids. From germline, CDR1 is LNHDA and CDR2 SQIVND (reference sequence). The CDR3 is CASSGGTSGNNEQFF. As DNA, the CDR3 is TGTGCCAGTAGTGGAGGGACTAGCGGTAACAATGAGCAGTTCTTC.

J is TRBJ2-5 and V is TRBV11-3; 7 bases fit TRBD2. V gave up 0 bases and J gave up 4 bases; unmatched junction bases: 2. CDR3 size: 14 residues. Germline loops: CDR1 SGHNT, CDR2 YENEEA. For the CDR3, the DNA is TGTGCCAGCAGCTTAGATGCTAGCGGAGAGACCCAGTACTTC. Amino acids: CASSLDASGETQYF.